This TCR beta chain was sequenced in a study of Ad26.COV2.S vaccination and SARS-CoV-2 variants. The method was immunoSEQ multiplex PCR; TCRdb's version includes in-frame clones alone and lacks a portion of them. The sample has 510,000 or so clones, about 83% seen once. The germline gives CDR1 LNHNV, CDR2 YYDKDF (reference sequence). This CDR3 is 21 amino acids long. V shed 5 bases and J shed 0 bases, with 26 bases lying between them. Treatment defined: around 19 received Ad26.COV2.S at low or high dose, single or two shots; 5 received placebo; per-sample allocation not given. Sampling was performed 63 days after the first vaccine or placebo injection. SARS-CoV-2 spike from the Wuhan strain was encoded by the vaccine, an Ad26 vector.

The clonotype was recovered from a person between 18 and 60 years old who received the Ad26.COV2.S COVID-19 vaccine or a placebo. The sequencing used peripheral blood, collected in a trial of Ad26.COV2.S vaccine versus placebo. The chain carries TRBV15 and TRBJ2-6; a possible D gene is TRBD2 (7 bases). The CDR3 nucleotides read TGTGCCACCAGCCCCTCACGGGGGGCGAGCGGTATAGCCTCTGGGGCCAACGTCCTGACTTTC. Amino acids: CATSPSRGASGIASGANVLTF.